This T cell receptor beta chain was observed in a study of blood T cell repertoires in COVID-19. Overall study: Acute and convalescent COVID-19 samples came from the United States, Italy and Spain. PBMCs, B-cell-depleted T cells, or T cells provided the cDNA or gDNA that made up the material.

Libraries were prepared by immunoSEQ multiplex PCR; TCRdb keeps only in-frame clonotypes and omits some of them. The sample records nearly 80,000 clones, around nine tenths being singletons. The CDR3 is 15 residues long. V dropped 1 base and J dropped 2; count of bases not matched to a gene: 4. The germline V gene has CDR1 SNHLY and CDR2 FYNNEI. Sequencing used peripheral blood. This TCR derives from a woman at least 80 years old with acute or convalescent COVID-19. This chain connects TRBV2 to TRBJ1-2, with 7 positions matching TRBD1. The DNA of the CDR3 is TGTGCCAGCAGTGAAGGGGTACAGGGGAACTATGGCTACACCTTC. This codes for CASSEGVQGNYGYTF.